The T cell receptor beta chain under discussion was sequenced for a study of T cell responses to AZD1222 COVID-19 vaccine. Trimming removed 2 bases from V and 7 bases from J; junction bases left unmatched: 2. The CDR3 sequence is 13 residues long. CDR1 and CDR2 from the germline V gene are MNHEY and SVGAGI. Sequencing used immunoSEQ multiplex PCR; TCRdb keeps in-frame clones, though not all of them. This table holds about 150,000 clones, 75% to 95% found once. Study-wide results and limits: Increased Spike-specific TCR breadth and depth were observed after two AZD1222 doses. Regions 160-218 and 743-854 dominated among vaccine-associated CD4 TCRs spanning spike.

Notes on this clone: The antigen is undetermined.

Sequencing used peripheral blood, obtained 28 days after the second AZD1222 dose. This clonotype was sampled from an adult who received the AZD1222 COVID-19 vaccine. V usage is TRBV6-5 and J usage is TRBJ1-1, with TRBD1 matching over 9 bases. The CDR3 DNA sequence: TGTGCCAGCAGTTACCGACAGGGGGGTGAAGCTTTCTTT. Amino acid sequence: CASSYRQGGEAFF.